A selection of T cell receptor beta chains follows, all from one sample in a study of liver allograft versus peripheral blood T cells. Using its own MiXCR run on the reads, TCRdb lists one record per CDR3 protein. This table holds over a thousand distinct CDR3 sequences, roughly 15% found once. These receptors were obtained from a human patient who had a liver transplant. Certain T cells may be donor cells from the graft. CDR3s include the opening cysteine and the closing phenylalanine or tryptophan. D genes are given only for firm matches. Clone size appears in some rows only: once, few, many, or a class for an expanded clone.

CASSEASGYYNEQFF TGTGCCAGCAGTGAGGCTAGCGGGTACTACAATGAGCAGTTCTTC TRBV25-1 medium-sized 15 TRBJ2-1 TRBD2
CSAPGGLAETQYF TGCAGTGCTCCAGGGGGACTAGCAGAGACCCAGTACTTC TRBV20-1 few 13 TRBJ2-5 TRBD2
CASSQPISTEQFF TGTGCCAGCAGTCAACCGATCTCGACCGAGCAGTTCTTC TRBV6-2/TRBV6-3 large 13 TRBJ2-1 -
CASSDRDGSYNEQFF TGTGCCAGCAGCGACCGGGACGGCTCCTACAATGAGCAGTTCTTC TRBV9 - 15 TRBJ2-1 -
CASSVVRASSYGYTF TGTGCCAGCAGCGTGGTGCGGGCCTCGAGCTATGGCTACACCTTC TRBV12-3/TRBV12-4 large 15 TRBJ1-2 -
CASSRQRGTEAFF TGTGCCAGCAGTCGACAGAGAGGGACTGAAGCTTTCTTT TRBV2 - 13 TRBJ1-1 -
CASSDQVVQYF TGTGCCAGCAGCGACCAAGTAGTGCAGTACTTC TRBV6-5 large 11 TRBJ2-7 -
CSARDHGAVSHEQYF TGCAGTGCTAGAGATCATGGGGCTGTAAGCCACGAGCAGTACTTC TRBV20-1 medium-sized 15 TRBJ2-7 -
CASRLIAGYSTDTQYF TGTGCCAGCAGGCTTATAGCGGGGTATAGCACAGATACGCAGTATTTT TRBV5-6 medium-sized 16 TRBJ2-3 TRBD2
CAITAGGNEKLFF TGTGCCATCACGGCAGGGGGGAATGAAAAACTGTTTTTT TRBV10-3 large 13 TRBJ1-4 TRBD1
CASSVRGDRGSYEQYF TGTGCCAGCAGTGTTAGGGGGGACAGAGGGTCCTACGAGCAGTACTTC TRBV6-1 medium-sized 16 TRBJ2-7 -
CASGRRDYGYTF TGTGCCAGCGGCCGGCGAGACTATGGCTACACCTTC TRBV11-2 medium-sized 12 TRBJ1-2 -
CASREGLNGFDEQYF TGTGCCAGCAGGGAGGGACTGAACGGGTTCGACGAGCAGTACTTC TRBV6-2/TRBV6-3 medium-sized 15 TRBJ2-7 -
CAISESRTPGEQYF TGTGCCATCAGTGAGTCCCGGACACCCGGGGAGCAGTACTTC TRBV10-3 large 14 TRBJ2-7 -
CASNQGAGSYEQYF TGTGCCAGCAACCAGGGGGCCGGCTCCTACGAGCAGTACTTC TRBV27 large 14 TRBJ2-7 TRBD1
CASSPFRDRARGDTIYF TGTGCCAGCAGTCCCTTCCGGGACAGAGCCCGAGGGGACACCATATATTTT TRBV28 large 17 TRBJ1-3 TRBD1
CASSPQGAGYGYTF TGTGCCAGCAGCCCCCAGGGGGCGGGCTATGGCTACACCTTC TRBV7-2 large 14 TRBJ1-2 TRBD1
CASSHQGIPSEQYF TGTGCCAGCAGTCACCAGGGAATCCCATCCGAGCAGTACTTC TRBV6-5 medium-sized 14 TRBJ2-7 -
CASSSRAGELFF TGTGCCAGCAGCTCCAGGGCCGGGGAGCTGTTTTTT TRBV7-9 medium-sized 12 TRBJ2-2 -
CASSLVAVRADSNQPQHF TGTGCCAGCAGTTTAGTGGCTGTGAGGGCAGACAGCAATCAGCCCCAGCATTTT TRBV28 medium-sized 18 TRBJ1-5 -
CSANPTGGYNEQFF TGCAGTGCTAACCCGACAGGGGGGTACAATGAGCAGTTCTTC TRBV20-1 medium-sized 14 TRBJ2-1 TRBD1
CASSPVRAEETQYF TGTGCCAGCTCACCGGTTCGCGCAGAAGAGACCCAGTACTTC TRBV18 many 14 TRBJ2-5 -
CASSRDRGTHGYTF TGTGCCAGCAGCCGGGACAGGGGTACTCATGGCTACACCTTC TRBV5-6 medium-sized 14 TRBJ1-2 TRBD1
CSALRPGLNEQFF TGCAGTGCTCTTAGACCGGGCCTCAATGAGCAGTTCTTC TRBV20-1 many 13 TRBJ2-1 -
CASSPGGIGVNEQFF TGTGCCAGCAGCCCTGGAGGGATCGGGGTCAATGAGCAGTTCTTC TRBV7-2 medium-sized 15 TRBJ2-1 -
CASVTSAGNTIYF TGTGCCAGCGTTACATCAGCTGGAAACACCATATATTTT TRBV28 large 13 TRBJ1-3 -
CASSLAPAREQFF TGTGCCAGCAGCTTAGCCCCAGCGAGGGAGCAGTTCTTC TRBV11-2 - 13 TRBJ2-1 -
CASSYDLGRDSSYEQYF TGTGCCAGCAGTTACGATCTCGGGCGGGACAGCTCCTACGAGCAGTACTTC TRBV6-6 medium-sized 17 TRBJ2-7 -
CASSIIGGYGYTF TGTGCCAGTAGTATTATCGGGGGCTATGGCTACACCTTC TRBV19 large 13 TRBJ1-2 -
CASSLTTGSYEQYF TGTGCCAGCAGTTTGACTACCGGGTCTTACGAGCAGTACTTC TRBV12-3/TRBV12-4 medium-sized 14 TRBJ2-7 -
CASSLQTTFEQYF TGTGCCAGCAGTCTCCAGACCACGTTCGAGCAGTACTTC TRBV12-3/TRBV12-4 medium-sized 13 TRBJ2-7 -
CSVRGSYEQYF TGCAGTGTTAGGGGGTCCTACGAGCAGTACTTC TRBV20-1 medium-sized 11 TRBJ2-7 -
CASSFIPGGAEQYF TGTGCCAGCAGCTTTATCCCCGGAGGCGCCGAGCAGTACTTC TRBV5-6 medium-sized 14 TRBJ2-7 -
CASSPGGSQPQHF TGTGCCAGCAGCCCCGGGGGGAGTCAGCCCCAGCATTTT TRBV3-1 many 13 TRBJ1-5 -
CAISESARTGGYTF TGTGCCATCAGTGAGTCGGCCAGGACGGGGGGCTACACCTTC TRBV10-3 large 14 TRBJ1-2 -
CASSFTGTGLVGNTEAFF TGTGCCAGCAGCTTCACGGGGACAGGTTTAGTTGGGAACACTGAAGCTTTCTTT TRBV7-2 many 18 TRBJ1-1 TRBD1
CASRKTGSVNTEAFF TGTGCCAGCAGGAAGACAGGGTCGGTGAACACTGAAGCTTTCTTT TRBV3-1 few 15 TRBJ1-1 TRBD1
CSAPPFGSHRGNEQFF TGCAGTGCTCCCCCTTTCGGAAGCCACAGGGGCAATGAGCAGTTCTTC TRBV20-1 medium-sized 16 TRBJ2-1 TRBD1
CALREGGGDTEAFF TGTGCCCTAAGGGAGGGGGGCGGGGACACTGAAGCTTTCTTT TRBV28 many 14 TRBJ1-1 -
CASSEKSAHEQYF TGTGCCAGCAGTGAAAAGAGTGCCCACGAGCAGTACTTC TRBV2 few 13 TRBJ2-7 -
CSAPAGQAGGELFF TGCAGTGCCCCTGCGGGACAGGCCGGCGGGGAGCTGTTTTTT TRBV20-1 medium-sized 14 TRBJ2-2 TRBD1
CASSLGQLDNSPLHF TGTGCCAGCAGCTTGGGACAGCTTGATAATTCACCCCTCCACTTT TRBV5-6 medium-sized 15 TRBJ1-6 -
CASSRIGTGNTEAFF TGTGCCAGCAGCCGAATCGGGACAGGGAACACTGAAGCTTTCTTT TRBV27 medium-sized 15 TRBJ1-1 TRBD1
CASSFGGSESGNTIYF TGTGCCAGCAGCTTTGGGGGGTCAGAGTCTGGAAACACCATATATTTT TRBV7-2 medium-sized 16 TRBJ1-3 -
CASSLPGAGGQGPNTEAFF TGTGCCAGCAGCTTGCCGGGGGCGGGGGGGCAGGGTCCGAACACTGAAGCTTTCTTT TRBV5-4 - 19 TRBJ1-1 -
CASSPTGLAGHEQYF TGTGCCAGCAGCCCAACAGGACTAGCGGGCCACGAGCAGTACTTC TRBV28 medium-sized 15 TRBJ2-7 TRBD2
CASSLQYSNEKLFF TGTGCCAGCAGTCTCCAGTACTCTAATGAAAAACTGTTTTTT TRBV6-5 large 14 TRBJ1-4 -
CSAQENRMNTEAFF TGCAGTGCCCAGGAGAATCGGATGAACACTGAAGCTTTCTTT TRBV20-1 many 14 TRBJ1-1 -
CASRLQGVNSPLHF TGTGCCAGCAGGCTACAGGGAGTCAATTCACCCCTCCACTTT TRBV2 few 14 TRBJ1-6 -
CAISETGTVNTEAFF TGTGCCATCAGTGAGACCGGGACAGTGAACACTGAAGCTTTCTTT TRBV10-3 - 15 TRBJ1-1 TRBD1
CASSYSRRTSAGELFF TGTGCCAGCAGTTACTCAAGACGGACGTCCGCCGGGGAGCTGTTTTTT TRBV6-5 medium-sized 16 TRBJ2-2 -
CATGRNSYEQYF TGTGCCACGGGACGGAACTCCTACGAGCAGTACTTC TRBV6-6 medium-sized 12 TRBJ2-7 -
CASSPIRDRGRREGF TGTGCCAGCAGTCCGATTCGGGACAGGGGGCGCCGGGAAGGCTTC TRBV6-5 few 15 TRBJ1-2 TRBD1
CASSPGLEGNEQFF TGTGCCAGCTCACCGGGACTAGAGGGCAATGAGCAGTTCTTC TRBV18 large 14 TRBJ2-1 TRBD2
CSVKAATVSYEQYF TGCAGTGTCAAGGCAGCTACGGTCTCCTACGAGCAGTACTTC TRBV20-1 medium-sized 14 TRBJ2-7 -
CASSSSAAGRRDTQYF TGTGCCAGCAGCTCCTCGGCGGCGGGGAGAAGAGATACGCAGTATTTT TRBV7-3 few 16 TRBJ2-3 -
CSARTHYNEQFF TGCAGTGCTAGGACTCATTACAATGAGCAGTTCTTC TRBV20-1 medium-sized 12 TRBJ2-1 -
CATRARDTYSPLHF TGTGCCACCAGAGCAAGGGACACATATTCGCCCCTCCACTTT TRBV15 - 14 TRBJ1-6 -
CTSSYSSPATQYF TGTACCAGCAGTTACTCGAGCCCCGCAACGCAGTACTTT TRBV6-2/TRBV6-3 - 13 TRBJ2-7 -